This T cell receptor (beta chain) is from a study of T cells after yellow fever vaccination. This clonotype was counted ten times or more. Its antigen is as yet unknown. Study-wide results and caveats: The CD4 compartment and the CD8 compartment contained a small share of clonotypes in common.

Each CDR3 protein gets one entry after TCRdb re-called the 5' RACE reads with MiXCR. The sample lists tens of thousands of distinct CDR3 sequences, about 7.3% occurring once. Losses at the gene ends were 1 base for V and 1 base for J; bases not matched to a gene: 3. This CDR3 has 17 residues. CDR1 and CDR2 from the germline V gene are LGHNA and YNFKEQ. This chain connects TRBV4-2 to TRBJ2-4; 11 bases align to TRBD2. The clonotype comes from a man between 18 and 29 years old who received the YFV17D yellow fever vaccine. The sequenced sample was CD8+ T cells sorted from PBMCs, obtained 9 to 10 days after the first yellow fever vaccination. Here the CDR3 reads CASSQGLAGLAKNIQYF. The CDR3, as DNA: TGTGCCAGCAGCCAAGGACTAGCGGGACTGGCCAAAAACATTCAGTACTTC.